The 8 T cell receptor beta chains below come from one sample, sequenced in a study of T cell changes during pregnancy in multiple sclerosis. Sequenced by immunoSEQ multiplex PCR; TCRdb stores in-frame clones only, minus some. This table has fewer than 40,000 clones, about 92% appearing once. The specimen was CD4+ T cells from peripheral blood mononuclear cells, collected in the second trimester of pregnancy. Receptors were obtained from a female donor in good health, enrolled as a control in a pregnancy study.

J is TRBJ2-3 and V is TRBV7-8; 9 nucleotides match TRBD2. CDR3 length equals 17 residues. Germline V gene data show CDR1 as SGHVS and CDR2 as FQNEAQ. Germline trimming cut 5 bases from V and 5 bases from J; bases unmatched to any gene: 14. CDR3 in amino acids: CASSPDEAGGPVDTQYF. CDR3 coding DNA: TGTGCCAGCAGCCCAGACGAGGCGGGGGGGCCAGTAGATACGCAGTATTTT.

The rearrangement links TRBV9 to TRBJ1-5, with 7 bases aligning to TRBD1. CDR1 and CDR2 from the germline V gene are SGDLS and YYNGEE. V lost 3 bases to trimming and J lost 2 bases; unmatched junction nucleotides: 2. The CDR3 is made up of 14 amino acids. CDR3 in amino acids: CASSAGQRNQPQHF. The CDR3 coding sequence is TGTGCCAGCAGCGCGGGACAGCGCAATCAGCCCCAGCATTTT. The full variable domain, completed using reference TRBV9 and TRBJ1-5, is DSGVTQTPKHLITATGQRVTLRCSPRSGDLSVYWYQQSLDQGLQFLIQYYNGEERAKGNILERFSAQQFPDLHSELNLSSLELGDSALYFCASSAGQRNQPQHFGDGTRLSIL.

V and J are TRBV30 and TRBJ2-1, with D tentatively TRBD2 (6 bases). The CDR3 totals 15 residues. Germline CDR1 and CDR2: GTSNPN and SVGIG (reference sequence). Trimming took off 2 bases at V and 3 bases at J, with 14 bases between the two ends. The DNA for the CDR3 is TGTGCCTGGAGTAATATCGCGGGGAGCTACAATGAGCAGTTCTTC. Its translation is CAWSNIAGSYNEQFF.

J is TRBJ2-1 and V is TRBV6-1, with TRBD2 matching over 15 bases. After removal of 4 bases from V and 9 bases from J, the junction contained 7 bases not matched to a gene. This CDR3 spans 16 amino acids. Germline V gene sequence: CDR1 MNHNS, CDR2 SASEGT. CDR3 protein: CASSGGLAGGRGEQFF. The CDR3 DNA reads as TGTGCCAGCAGTGGGGGACTAGCGGGAGGAAGGGGTGAGCAGTTCTTC.

The chain couples TRBV2 to TRBJ2-2; D is unresolved. The CDR3 contains 17 residues. V lost 6 bases, J lost 1 base, and 18 bases lay in between. Germline V gene sequence: CDR1 SNHLY, CDR2 FYNNEI. Written as DNA, the CDR3 is TGTGCCAGCAGCCCTTTTCGCGGCACAAGGAACACCGGGGAGCTGTTTTTT. It specifies CASSPFRGTRNTGELFF.

The V call is TRBV10-3, the J call TRBJ1-1; the D is unclear. Trimming removed 4 bases from V and 4 bases from J, with 13 bases in between. CDR3 size: 14 residues. Germline values: CDR1 ENHRY, CDR2 SYGVKD. CDR3 in DNA: TGTGCCATCAGTGCTAACATGGAGGCCACTGAAGCTTTCTTT. It yields the protein CAISANMEATEAFF.

J is TRBJ2-3 and V is TRBV13, with D possibly matching TRBD2 (6 bases). The germline gives CDR1 PRHDT, CDR2 FYEKMQ (reference sequence). The CDR3 is 16 amino acids. Trimming removed 0 bases from V and 1 base from J, with 11 bases in between. CDR3 protein: CASSLGLWGGTDTQYF. DNA of the CDR3: TGTGCCAGCAGCTTAGGCCTTTGGGGGGGCACAGATACGCAGTATTTT.

This chain joins TRBV10-1 and TRBJ2-7, with D tentatively TRBD1 (6 bases). V was trimmed by 4 bases and J by 2 bases, leaving 12 bases between them. CDR1 WNHNN and CDR2 SYGVQD come from the germline V gene (reference sequence). This CDR3 contains 14 residues. The CDR3 reads CASSANRAPYEQYF. The DNA of the CDR3 is TGCGCCAGCAGTGCCAACAGGGCCCCCTACGAGCAGTACTTC.